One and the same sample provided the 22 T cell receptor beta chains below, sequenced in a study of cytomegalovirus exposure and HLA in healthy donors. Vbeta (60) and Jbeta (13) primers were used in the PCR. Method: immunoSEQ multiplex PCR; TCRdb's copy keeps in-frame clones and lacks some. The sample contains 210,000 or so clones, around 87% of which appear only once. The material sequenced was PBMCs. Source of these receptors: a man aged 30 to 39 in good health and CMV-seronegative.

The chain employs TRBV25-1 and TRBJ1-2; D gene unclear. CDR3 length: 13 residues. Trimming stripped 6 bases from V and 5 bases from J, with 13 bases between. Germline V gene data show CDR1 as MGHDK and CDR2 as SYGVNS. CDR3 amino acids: CASSPSKRYGYTF. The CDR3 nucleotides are TGTGCCAGCAGCCCGAGCAAGCGTTATGGCTACACCTTC.

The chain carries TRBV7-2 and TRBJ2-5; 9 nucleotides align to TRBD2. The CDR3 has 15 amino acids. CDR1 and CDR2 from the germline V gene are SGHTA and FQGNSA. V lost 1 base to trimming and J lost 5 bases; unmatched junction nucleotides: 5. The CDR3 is CASSLVAGVGETQYF. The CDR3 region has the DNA TGTGCCAGCAGCTTAGTAGCGGGGGTGGGGGAGACCCAGTACTTC.

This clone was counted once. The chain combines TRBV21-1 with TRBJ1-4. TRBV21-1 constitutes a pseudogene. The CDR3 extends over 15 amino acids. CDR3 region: CASTTRRTHNEKLFF. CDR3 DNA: TGTGCCAGCACCACTAGACGGACCCATAATGAAAAACTGTTTTTT.

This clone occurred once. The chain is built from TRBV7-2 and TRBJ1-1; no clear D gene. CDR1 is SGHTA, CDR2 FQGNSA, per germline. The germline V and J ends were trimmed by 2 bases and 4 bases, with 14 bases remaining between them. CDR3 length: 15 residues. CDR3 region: CASSLQPSGSTEAFF. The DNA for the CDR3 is TGTGCCAGCAGCTTACAGCCGTCGGGTTCCACTGAAGCTTTCTTT.

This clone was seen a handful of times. The CDR3 nucleotides read TGCAGCGTTGGACAAAAAGCTTTCTTT. This gives the protein CSVGQKAFF. The chain has TRBV29-1 and TRBJ1-1, with D hard to call. Trimming took 4 bases from V and 9 from J, leaving 6 bases between them. Germline CDR1 and CDR2: SQVTM and ANQGSEA. CDR3 length: 9 amino acids.

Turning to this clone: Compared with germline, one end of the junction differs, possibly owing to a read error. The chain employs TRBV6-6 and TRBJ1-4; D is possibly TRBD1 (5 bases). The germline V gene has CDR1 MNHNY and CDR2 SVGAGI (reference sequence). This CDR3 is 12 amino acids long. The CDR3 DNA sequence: TGTGCCAGCAGTTACTCTGGGGGGGTGGAGGTTTTT. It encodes CASSYSGGVEVF.

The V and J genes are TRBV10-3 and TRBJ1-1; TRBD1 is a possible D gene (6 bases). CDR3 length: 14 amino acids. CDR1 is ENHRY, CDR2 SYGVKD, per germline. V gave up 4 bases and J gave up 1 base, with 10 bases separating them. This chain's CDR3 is CAISADSSNTEAFF. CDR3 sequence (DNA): TGTGCCATCAGTGCGGACAGCTCGAACACTGAAGCTTTCTTT.

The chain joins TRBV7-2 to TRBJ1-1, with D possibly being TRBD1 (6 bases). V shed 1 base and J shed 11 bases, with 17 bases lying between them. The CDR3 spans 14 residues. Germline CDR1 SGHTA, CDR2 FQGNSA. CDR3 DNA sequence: TGTGCCAGCAGCTTAGGAACAGGGTGGTTCGACGCTTTCTTT. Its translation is CASSLGTGWFDAFF.

CDR3 bases: TGTGCCAGTAGTTCTACAGGGAAAGAGACCCAGTACTTC. Protein product: CASSSTGKETQYF. J is TRBJ2-5 and V is TRBV19; perhaps TRBD1 as D (6 bases). The CDR3 runs 13 residues. Trimming pared 5 bases from V and 3 bases from J, leaving 10 bases between. The V gene's germline CDR1 is LNHDA and CDR2 SQIVND (reference sequence). The full variable domain, in which reference TRBV19 and TRBJ2-5 provide the parts outside the CDR3, is DGGITQSPKYLFRKEGQNVTLSCEQNLNHDAMYWYRQDPGQGLRLIYYSQIVNDFQKGDIAEGYSVSREKKESFPLTVTSAQKNPTAFYLCASSSTGKETQYFGPGTRLLVL.

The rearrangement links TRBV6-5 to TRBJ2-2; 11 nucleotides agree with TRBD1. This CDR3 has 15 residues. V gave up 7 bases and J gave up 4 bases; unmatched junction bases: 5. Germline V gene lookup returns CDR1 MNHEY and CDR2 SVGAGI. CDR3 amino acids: CASTLGQGATGELFF. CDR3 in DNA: TGTGCCAGCACGCTAGGACAGGGGGCCACCGGGGAGCTGTTTTTT.

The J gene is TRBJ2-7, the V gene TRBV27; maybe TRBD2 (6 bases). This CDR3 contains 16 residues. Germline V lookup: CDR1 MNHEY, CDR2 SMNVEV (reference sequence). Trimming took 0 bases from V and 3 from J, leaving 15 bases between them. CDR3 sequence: CASSLSRAGNGYEQYF. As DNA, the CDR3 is TGTGCCAGCAGTTTATCACGAGCGGGTAATGGCTACGAGCAGTACTTC.

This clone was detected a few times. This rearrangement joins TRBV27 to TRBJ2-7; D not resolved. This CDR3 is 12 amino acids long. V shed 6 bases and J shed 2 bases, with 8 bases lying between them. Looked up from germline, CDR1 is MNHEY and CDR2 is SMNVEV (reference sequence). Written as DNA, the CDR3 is TGTGCCAGCAGGGGCCTACCCTACGAGCAGTACTTC. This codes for CASRGLPYEQYF.

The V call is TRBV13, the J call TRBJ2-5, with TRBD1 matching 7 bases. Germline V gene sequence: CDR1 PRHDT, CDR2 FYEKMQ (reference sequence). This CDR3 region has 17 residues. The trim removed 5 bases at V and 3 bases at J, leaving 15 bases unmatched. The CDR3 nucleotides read TGTGCCAGCAGCAACGGGTTTGCGCGAACAGGGGAAGAGACCCAGTACTTC. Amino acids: CASSNGFARTGEETQYF.

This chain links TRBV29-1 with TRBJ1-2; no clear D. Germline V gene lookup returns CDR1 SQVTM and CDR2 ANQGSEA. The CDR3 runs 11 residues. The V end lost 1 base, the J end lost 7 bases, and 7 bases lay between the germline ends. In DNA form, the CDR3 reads TGCAGCGTTGAAGTGGCAGGTGGCTACACCTTC. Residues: CSVEVAGGYTF.

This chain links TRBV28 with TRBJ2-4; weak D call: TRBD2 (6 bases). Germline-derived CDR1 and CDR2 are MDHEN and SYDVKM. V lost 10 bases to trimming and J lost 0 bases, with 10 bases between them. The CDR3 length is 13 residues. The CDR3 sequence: CATSGEAKNIQYF. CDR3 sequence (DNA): TGTGCCACCTCGGGGGAAGCCAAAAACATTCAGTACTTC. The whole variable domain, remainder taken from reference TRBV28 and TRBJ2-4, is DVKVTQSSRYLVKRTGEKVFLECVQDMDHENMFWYRQDPGLGLRLIYFSYDVKMKEKGDIPEGYSVSREKKERFSLILESASTNQTSMYLCATSGEAKNIQYFGAGTRLSVL.

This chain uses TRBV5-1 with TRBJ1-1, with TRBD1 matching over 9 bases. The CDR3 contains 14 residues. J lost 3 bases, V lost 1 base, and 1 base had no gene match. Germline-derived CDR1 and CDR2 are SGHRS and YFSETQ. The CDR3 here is CASSLWTGDTEAFF. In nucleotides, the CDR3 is TGCGCCAGCAGCTTGTGGACAGGGGACACTGAAGCTTTCTTT.

CDR3 in DNA: TGTGCCAGCAGTTACGGGCAGGAAGAAAACGTCCTGACTTTC. Protein: CASSYGQEENVLTF. The chain couples TRBV6-6 to TRBJ2-6; D uncertain. V was clipped by 2 bases and J by 10 bases, with 12 bases between them. This CDR3 contains 14 residues. Germline V gene data show CDR1 as MNHNY and CDR2 as SVGAGI (reference sequence).

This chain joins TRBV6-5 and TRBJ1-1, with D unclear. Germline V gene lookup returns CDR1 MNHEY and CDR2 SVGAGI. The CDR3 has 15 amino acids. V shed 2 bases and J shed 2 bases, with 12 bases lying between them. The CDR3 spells CASSYRRAGNTEAFF. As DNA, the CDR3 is TGTGCCAGCAGTTACCGTAGGGCGGGAAACACTGAAGCTTTCTTT.

The CDR3 sequence: CASRGGAGDKNIQYF. CDR3 sequence (DNA): TGTGCCAGCAGGGGTGGGGCAGGGGACAAAAACATTCAGTACTTC. The chain recombines TRBV6-6 with TRBJ2-4; possibly TRBD1 for D (6 bases). Germline loops: CDR1 MNHNY, CDR2 SVGAGI (reference sequence). This CDR3 has 15 residues. With 6 bases removed from V and 3 bases from J, the gap between germline ends came to 15 bases.

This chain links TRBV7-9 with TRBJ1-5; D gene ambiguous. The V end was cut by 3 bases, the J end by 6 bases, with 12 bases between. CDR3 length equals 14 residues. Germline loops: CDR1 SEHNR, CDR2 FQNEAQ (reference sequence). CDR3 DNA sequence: TGTGCCAGCAGCTTGTATGACGGGAGTCAGCCCCAGCATTTT. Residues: CASSLYDGSQPQHF.

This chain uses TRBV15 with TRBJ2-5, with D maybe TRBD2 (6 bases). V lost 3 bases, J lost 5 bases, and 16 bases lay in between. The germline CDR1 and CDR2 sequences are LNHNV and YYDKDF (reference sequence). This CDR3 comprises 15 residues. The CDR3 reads CATSSDGTPGETQYF. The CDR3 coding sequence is TGTGCCACCAGCAGCGACGGGACTCCTGGGGAGACCCAGTACTTC.

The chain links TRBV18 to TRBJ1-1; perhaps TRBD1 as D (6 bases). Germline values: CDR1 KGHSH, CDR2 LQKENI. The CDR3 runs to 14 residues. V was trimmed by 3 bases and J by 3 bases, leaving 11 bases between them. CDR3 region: CASSPSQGHTEAFF. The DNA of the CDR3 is TGTGCCAGCTCACCGTCACAGGGCCACACTGAAGCTTTCTTT.